What follows are 8 T cell receptor beta chains derived from one specimen sequenced in a study of shared clonotypes between healthy human individuals. The table came from immunoSEQ multiplex PCR; TCRdb's copy has only in-frame clones and leaves some out. The sample lists around 1 million clones, over 75% occurring once. The sequenced sample consisted of memory CD4+ T cells sorted from blood. Subset described: CD45RA-negative fraction. Receptor source: a man aged 18-30 years in good health.

The rearrangement joins TRBV15 to TRBJ2-5, with 8 bases lining up with TRBD2. V gave up 5 bases and J gave up 5 bases; unmatched junction bases: 7. The CDR3 extends over 14 amino acids. The V gene's germline CDR1 is LNHNV and CDR2 YYDKDF (reference sequence). In DNA form, the CDR3 reads TGTGCCACCAGCCTAGGACTAGCATTGGAGACCCAGTACTTC. Its translation is CATSLGLALETQYF.

This clone came up a few times. It may be a read error: a sequence one base away is much more abundant. This chain connects TRBV5-8 to TRBJ2-7; no definite D call. Germline V gene data show CDR1 as SGHTS and CDR2 as YDEGEE. The CDR3 consists of 12 residues. V lost 1 base, J lost 2 bases, and 4 bases lay in between. CDR3 amino acids: CASSLTPYEQYF. CDR3 DNA sequence: TGTGCCAGCAGCTTGACCCCCTACGAGCAGTACTTC.

In the case of this clone: Other DNA sequences from this sample encode an identical CDR3 as well. The rearrangement joins TRBV18 to TRBJ2-5; D unclear. From germline, CDR1 is KGHSH and CDR2 LQKENI. Trimming took 0 bases from V and 1 from J, leaving 6 bases between them. CDR3 length equals 14 residues. The CDR3 is CASSPPNSQETQYF. The CDR3 nucleotides are TGTGCCAGCTCACCACCTAACAGCCAAGAGACCCAGTACTTC.

The J gene is TRBJ2-1, the V gene TRBV2, with TRBD1 matching over 9 bases. Per germline, CDR1 SNHLY and CDR2 FYNNEI. This CDR3 is built from 14 residues. V lost 8 bases, J lost 15 bases, and 17 bases stayed unmatched. The DNA for the CDR3 is TGTGCCAGCCTAGTGATTCCGGGACAGGGTGATCTGTTCTTC. Translated: CASLVIPGQGDLFF.

CDR3 amino acids: CTSSQKAGGDEQYF. For the CDR3, the DNA is TGCACCAGCAGCCAAAAAGCGGGAGGGGACGAGCAGTACTTC. The J gene is TRBJ2-7, the V gene TRBV1; TRBD2 is taken as the D call from the table, unchecked against the DNA. TRBV1 is recorded as a pseudogene. This CDR3 region has 14 residues.

The chain carries TRBV10-3 and TRBJ1-6; D uncertain. Trimming pared 0 bases from V and 0 bases from J, leaving 9 bases between. CDR1 and CDR2 from the germline V gene are ENHRY and SYGVKD. The CDR3 is made up of 17 amino acids. The CDR3 reads CAISESAASSYNSPLHF. The CDR3 DNA reads as TGTGCCATCAGTGAGTCGGCGGCGAGCTCCTATAATTCACCCCTCCACTTT.

Regarding this clone: In the same sample, other DNA sequences code for this CDR3. CDR3 residues: CASSTGTTYEQYF. The CDR3 coding sequence is TGTGCCAGCTCGACAGGAACTACCTACGAGCAGTACTTC. The chain carries TRBV18 and TRBJ2-7, with D possibly matching TRBD1 (6 bases). The CDR3 length is 13 residues. The germline V and J ends were trimmed by 6 bases and 2 bases, with 11 bases remaining between them. The V gene's germline CDR1 is KGHSH and CDR2 LQKENI.

The chain couples TRBV18 to TRBJ1-1, with no clear D. CDR1 KGHSH and CDR2 LQKENI come from the germline V gene. The V and J ends lost 8 bases and 0 bases respectively, with 19 bases between them. The length of the CDR3 is 16 residues. CDR3 sequence reads: CASREGGSKMNTEAFF. In DNA, the CDR3 is TGTGCCAGCCGGGAGGGCGGATCTAAAATGAACACTGAAGCTTTCTTT.